The 12 T cell receptor beta chains given below trace back to one sample, sequenced in a study of response to subunit inactivated influenza vaccine. TCRdb reprocessed the RT-PCR reads with MiXCR, giving one entry per CDR3 protein. Of about 540,000 distinct CDR3 sequences listed, 20% to 25% are singletons. This sample also appeared in a second study, on T cells expressing NK-cell markers. From that study: The TCR beta cDNA came from 5'RACE template switching with UMIs.

Sequenced material: CD4+ T cells sorted from PBMCs, taken 12 days after vaccination. All receptors come from a man aged 50 to 60 who received an inactivated influenza vaccine.

The chain uses TRBV6-2 or TRBV6-3 and TRBJ2-1, with 14 bases identical to TRBD2. The CDR3 totals 15 residues. The V segment lost 8 bases and the J segment 8 bases; nucleotides outside the gene matches: 8. Germline CDR1 and CDR2: MNHEY and SVGEGT. CDR3 coding DNA: TGTGCCAGCTCGACCGGGACTAGCGGGAGCTATGAGCAGTTCTTC. It codes for CASSTGTSGSYEQFF.

The chain has TRBV7-9 and TRBJ2-1; D ambiguous. The CDR3 covers 14 residues. The V end was cut by 0 bases, the J end by 1 base, with 4 bases between. Germline V gives CDR1 SEHNR, CDR2 FQNEAQ (reference sequence). The CDR3 spells CASSLAVSYNEQFF. Here the CDR3 DNA reads TGTGCCAGCAGCTTAGCTGTTTCCTACAATGAGCAGTTCTTC.

This rearrangement joins TRBV7-8 to TRBJ2-3, with D unresolved. Germline CDR1 reads SGHVS; CDR2 reads FQNEAQ. V was pared by 6 bases and J by 0 bases, with 13 bases between. The CDR3 runs to 15 residues. The CDR3: CASSFGVRSTDTQYF. The DNA for the CDR3 is TGTGCCAGCAGTTTTGGGGTGAGGAGCACAGATACGCAGTATTTT.

The gene calls are TRBV7-2 and TRBJ2-7; no reliable D call. The ends were cut back, 2 bases at V and 1 base at J, with 15 bases in the middle. Per germline, CDR1 SGHTA and CDR2 FQGNSA. The CDR3 covers 16 residues. For the CDR3, the DNA is TGTGCCAGCAGCTTATGGGAACTCAGTGGATCCTACGAGCAGTACTTC. The encoded protein is CASSLWELSGSYEQYF. Full variable domain (outside the CDR3, taken from reference TRBV7-2 and TRBJ2-7): GAGVSQSPSNKVTEKGKDVELRCDPISGHTALYWYRQSLGQGLEFLIYFQGNSAPDKSGLPSDRFSAERTGGSVSTLTIQRTQQEDSAVYLCASSLWELSGSYEQYFGPGTRLTVT.

This clonotype was counted a few times. The CDR3 loop is CATKPGEVDTQYF. The DNA of the CDR3 is TGTGCCACCAAACCAGGGGAAGTAGATACGCAGTATTTT. The V call is TRBV24-1, the J call TRBJ2-3, with D possibly being TRBD1 (6 bases). Deletions cut 8 bases from V and 5 bases from J, with 13 bases between. The CDR3 is 13 amino acids. Germline V gene sequence: CDR1 KGHDR, CDR2 SFDVKD.

The chain combines TRBV28 with TRBJ2-1; possible D gene TRBD2, 7 bases. This CDR3 has 14 amino acids. The germline CDR1 and CDR2 sequences are MDHEN and SYDVKM. Trimming stripped 5 bases from V and 6 bases from J, with 14 bases between. CDR3 sequence: CASSTPGGLNEQFF. CDR3 in DNA: TGTGCCAGCAGTACGCCCGGGGGGCTCAATGAGCAGTTCTTC.

This clonotype has more than one count but fewer than ten. The chain is built from TRBV20-1 and TRBJ2-1; 7 bases are a match to TRBD2. CDR1 DFQATT and CDR2 SNEGSKA come from the germline V gene (reference sequence). V trimming: 2 bases; J trimming: 4 bases; junction bases outside the gene matches: 5. The CDR3 is 14 amino acids. This chain's CDR3 is CSARNRGVYNEQFF. CDR3 bases: TGCAGTGCTAGAAACCGGGGGGTATACAATGAGCAGTTCTTC.

The gene calls are TRBV29-1 and TRBJ2-7; D is unresolved. Per germline, CDR1 SQVTM and CDR2 ANQGSEA. V was clipped by 7 bases and J by 0 bases, with 10 bases between them. CDR3 length: 12 residues. The CDR3 region is CSAKTASYEQYF. In DNA form, the CDR3 reads TGCAGCGCTAAAACTGCCTCCTACGAGCAGTACTTC.

The chain links TRBV28 to TRBJ1-2, with no clear D. Germline V lookup: CDR1 MDHEN, CDR2 SYDVKM. CDR3 length: 15 residues. The V gene lost 3 bases and the J gene lost 8 bases, with 19 bases spanning the gap. The CDR3 is CASSFTPTDRGGYTF. The CDR3 DNA follows: TGTGCCAGCAGTTTTACGCCGACGGATCGAGGGGGCTACACCTTC.

Only a few counts were recorded for this clonotype. The V and J genes are TRBV14 and TRBJ2-7, with TRBD1 matching over 8 bases. The length of the CDR3 is 15 residues. The junction had 7 bases not matched to a gene; V was cut back by 4 bases and J by 2 bases. CDR1 SGHDN and CDR2 FVKESK come from the germline V gene. The CDR3, as DNA: TGTGCCAGCAGCCCCCTGGGACAGGCAACCTACGAGCAGTACTTC. It yields the protein CASSPLGQATYEQYF.

This sequence joins TRBV6-5 and TRBJ2-7, with D perhaps matching TRBD1 or TRBD2 (6 bases each). Germline CDR1 reads MNHEY; CDR2 reads SVGAGI. Deletions cut 2 bases from V and 4 bases from J, with 18 bases between. The CDR3 totals 16 residues. CDR3 residues: CASSYPLKGGEYEQYF. CDR3 DNA sequence: TGTGCCAGCAGTTACCCCCTTAAGGGGGGCGAATACGAGCAGTACTTC.

This clonotype was observed a few times. This chain joins TRBV18 and TRBJ2-3, with 8 bases matching TRBD1. Germline trimming cut 6 bases from V and 2 bases from J; bases unmatched to any gene: 7. Germline CDR1 and CDR2: KGHSH and LQKENI. The CDR3 consists of 15 residues. CDR3 sequence: CASSDRESLTDTQYF. In DNA, the CDR3 is TGTGCCAGCTCGGACAGGGAGTCTCTCACAGATACGCAGTATTTT. The full variable domain, its missing parts supplied by reference TRBV18 and TRBJ2-3, is NAGVMQNPRHLVRRRGQEARLRCSPMKGHSHVYWYRQLPEEGLKFMVYLQKENIIDESGMPKERFSAEFPKEGPSILRIQQVVRGDSAAYFCASSDRESLTDTQYFGPGTRLTVL.